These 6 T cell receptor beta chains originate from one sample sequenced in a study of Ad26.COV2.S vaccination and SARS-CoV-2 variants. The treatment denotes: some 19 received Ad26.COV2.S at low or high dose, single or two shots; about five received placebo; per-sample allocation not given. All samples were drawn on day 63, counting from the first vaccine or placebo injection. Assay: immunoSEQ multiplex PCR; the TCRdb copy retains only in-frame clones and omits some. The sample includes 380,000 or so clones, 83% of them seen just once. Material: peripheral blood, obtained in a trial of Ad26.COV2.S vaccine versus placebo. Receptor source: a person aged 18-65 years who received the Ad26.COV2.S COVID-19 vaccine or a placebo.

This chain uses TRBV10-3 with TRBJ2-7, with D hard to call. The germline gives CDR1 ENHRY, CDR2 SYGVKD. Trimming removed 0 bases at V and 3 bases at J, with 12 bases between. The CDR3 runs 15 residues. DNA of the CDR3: TGTGCCATCAGTGAGTCTGAGAGAGGACGCTACGAGCAGTACTTC. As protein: CAISESERGRYEQYF.

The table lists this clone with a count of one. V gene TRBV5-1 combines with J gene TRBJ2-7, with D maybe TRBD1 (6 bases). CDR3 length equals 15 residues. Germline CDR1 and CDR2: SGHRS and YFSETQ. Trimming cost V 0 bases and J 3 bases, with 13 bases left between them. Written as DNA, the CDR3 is TGCGCCAGCAGCTTGGCACAGGGAGTCTACTACGAGCAGTACTTC. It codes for CASSLAQGVYYEQYF.

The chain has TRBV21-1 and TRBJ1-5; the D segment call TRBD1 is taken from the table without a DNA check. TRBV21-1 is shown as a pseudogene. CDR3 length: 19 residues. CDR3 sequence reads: CASSKLGGQGVRKYQPQHF. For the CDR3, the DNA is TGTGCCAGCAGCAAATTGGGGGGTCAGGGGGTAAGGAAATACCAGCCCCAGCATTTT.

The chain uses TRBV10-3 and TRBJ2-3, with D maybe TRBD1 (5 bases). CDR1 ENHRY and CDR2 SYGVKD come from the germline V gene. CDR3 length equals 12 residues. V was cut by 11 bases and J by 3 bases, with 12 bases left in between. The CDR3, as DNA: TGTGCCGTCGGCAGGGCAACAGATACGCAGTATTTT. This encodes CAVGRATDTQYF.

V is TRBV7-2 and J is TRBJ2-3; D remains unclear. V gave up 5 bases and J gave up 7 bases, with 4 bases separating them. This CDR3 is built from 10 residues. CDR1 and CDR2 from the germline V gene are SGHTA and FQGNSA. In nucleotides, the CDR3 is TGTGCCAGCAGCCAGAATACGCAGTATTTT. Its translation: CASSQNTQYF.

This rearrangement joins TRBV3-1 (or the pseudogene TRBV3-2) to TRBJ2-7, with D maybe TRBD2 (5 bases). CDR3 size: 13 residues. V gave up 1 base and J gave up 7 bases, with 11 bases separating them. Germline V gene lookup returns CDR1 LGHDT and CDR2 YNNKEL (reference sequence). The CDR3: CASSQVSSGEQYF. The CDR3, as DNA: TGTGCCAGCAGCCAAGTCTCCTCGGGGGAGCAGTACTTC.